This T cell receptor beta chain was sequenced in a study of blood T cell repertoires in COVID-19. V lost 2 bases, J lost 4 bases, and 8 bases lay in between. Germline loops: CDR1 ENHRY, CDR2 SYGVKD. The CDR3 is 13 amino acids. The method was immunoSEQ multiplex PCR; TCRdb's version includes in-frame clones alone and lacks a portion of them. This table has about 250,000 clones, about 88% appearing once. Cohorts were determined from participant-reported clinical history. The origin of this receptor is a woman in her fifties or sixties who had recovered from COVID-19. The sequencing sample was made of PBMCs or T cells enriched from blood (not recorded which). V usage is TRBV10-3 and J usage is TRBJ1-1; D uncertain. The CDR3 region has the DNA TGTGCCATCAGTGAGGAGGTAGTCACTGAAGCTTTCTTT. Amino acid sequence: CAISEEVVTEAFF.